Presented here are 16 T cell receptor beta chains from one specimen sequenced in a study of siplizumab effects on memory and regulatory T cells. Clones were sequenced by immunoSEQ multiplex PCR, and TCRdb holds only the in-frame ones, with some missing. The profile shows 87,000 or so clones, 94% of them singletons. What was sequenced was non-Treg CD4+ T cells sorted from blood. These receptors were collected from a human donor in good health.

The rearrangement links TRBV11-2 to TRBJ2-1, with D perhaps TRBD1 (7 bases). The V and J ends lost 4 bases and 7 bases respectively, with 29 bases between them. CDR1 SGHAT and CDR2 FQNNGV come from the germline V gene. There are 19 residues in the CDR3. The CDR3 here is CASSYRGGGASPMGNEQFF. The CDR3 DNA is TGTGCCAGCAGCTATCGAGGAGGGGGCGCCTCTCCTATGGGGAATGAGCAGTTCTTC.

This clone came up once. The CDR3 sequence: CASRLPGAVETQYF. In DNA form, the CDR3 reads TGTGCCAGCAGGCTGCCGGGGGCAGTGGAGACCCAGTACTTC. This sequence joins TRBV5-6 and TRBJ2-5; perhaps D is TRBD1 or TRBD2 (6 bases each). The CDR3 spans 14 residues. Germline-derived CDR1 and CDR2 are SGHDT and YYEEEE. V was trimmed by 5 bases and J by 5 bases, leaving 16 bases between them.

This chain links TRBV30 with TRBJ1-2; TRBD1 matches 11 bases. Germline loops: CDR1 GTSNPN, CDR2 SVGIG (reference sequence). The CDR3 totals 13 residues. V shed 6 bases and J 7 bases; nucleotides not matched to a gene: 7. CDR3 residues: CACGGQGASGYTF. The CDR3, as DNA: TGTGCCTGCGGTGGACAGGGGGCCAGTGGCTACACCTTC.

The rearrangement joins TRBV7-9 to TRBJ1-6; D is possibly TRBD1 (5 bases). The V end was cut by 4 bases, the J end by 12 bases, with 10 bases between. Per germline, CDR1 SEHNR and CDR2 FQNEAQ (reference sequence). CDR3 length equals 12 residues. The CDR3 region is CASSYDSLPLHF. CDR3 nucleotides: TGTGCCAGCAGCTACGACAGTTTACCCCTCCACTTT.

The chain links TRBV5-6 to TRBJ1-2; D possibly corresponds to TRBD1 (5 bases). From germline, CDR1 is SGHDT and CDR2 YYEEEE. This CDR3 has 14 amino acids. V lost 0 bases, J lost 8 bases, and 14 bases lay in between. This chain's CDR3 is CASSLVGGVGGYTF. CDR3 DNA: TGTGCCAGCAGCTTGGTCGGGGGAGTCGGCGGCTACACCTTC.

CDR3 DNA: TGTGCCAGTAGTACCGGGCTAACCGGAAGGACTGAAGCTTTCTTT. The encoded protein is CASSTGLTGRTEAFF. The chain employs TRBV19 and TRBJ1-1; no firm D call. This CDR3 is 15 amino acids long. The V gene's germline CDR1 is LNHDA and CDR2 SQIVND (reference sequence). V was cut by 4 bases and J by 5 bases, with 17 bases left in between.

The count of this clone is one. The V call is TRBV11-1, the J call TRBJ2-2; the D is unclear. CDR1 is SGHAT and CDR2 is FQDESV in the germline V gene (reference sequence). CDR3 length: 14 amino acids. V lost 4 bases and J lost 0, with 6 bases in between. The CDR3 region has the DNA TGTGCCAGCAGCTATGGACCGAACACCGGGGAGCTGTTTTTT. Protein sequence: CASSYGPNTGELFF.

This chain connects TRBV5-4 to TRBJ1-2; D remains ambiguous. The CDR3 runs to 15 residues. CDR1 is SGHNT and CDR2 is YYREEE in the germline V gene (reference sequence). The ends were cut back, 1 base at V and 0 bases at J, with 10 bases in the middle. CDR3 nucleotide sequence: TGTGCCAGCAGCTTGAAGTCCGAGGCTAACTATGGCTACACCTTC. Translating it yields CASSLKSEANYGYTF.

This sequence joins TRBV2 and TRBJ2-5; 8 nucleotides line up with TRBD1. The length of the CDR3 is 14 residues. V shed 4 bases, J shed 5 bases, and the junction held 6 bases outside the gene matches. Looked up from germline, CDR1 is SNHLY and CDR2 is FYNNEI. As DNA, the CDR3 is TGTGCCAGCAGTGGACAGGGGCTTAGGGAGACCCAGTACTTC. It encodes CASSGQGLRETQYF.

The CDR3 spells CASSEAKMNTEAFF. The CDR3 DNA reads TGTGCCAGCAGTGAAGCCAAGATGAACACTGAAGCTTTCTTT. V and J are TRBV2 and TRBJ1-1, with D unclear. CDR3 length: 14 residues. Germline lookup yields CDR1 SNHLY and CDR2 FYNNEI. The V end was cut by 0 bases, the J end by 0 bases, with 5 bases between.

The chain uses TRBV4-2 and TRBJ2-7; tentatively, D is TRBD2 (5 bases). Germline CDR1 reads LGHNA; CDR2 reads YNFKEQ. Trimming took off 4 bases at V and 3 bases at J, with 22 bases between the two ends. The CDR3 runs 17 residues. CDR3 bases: TGTGCCAGCAGCCCACGACCGTGGTCCGGAGAGGGCTACGAGCAGTACTTC. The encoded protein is CASSPRPWSGEGYEQYF.

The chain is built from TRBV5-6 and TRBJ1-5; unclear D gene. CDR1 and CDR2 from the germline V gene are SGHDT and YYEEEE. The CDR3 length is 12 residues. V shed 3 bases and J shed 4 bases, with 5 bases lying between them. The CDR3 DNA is TGTGCCAGCAGCTACCAGAATCAGCCCCAGCATTTT. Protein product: CASSYQNQPQHF.

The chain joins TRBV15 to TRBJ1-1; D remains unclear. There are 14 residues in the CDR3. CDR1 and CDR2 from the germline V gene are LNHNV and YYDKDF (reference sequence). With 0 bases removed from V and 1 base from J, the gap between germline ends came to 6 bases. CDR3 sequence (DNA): TGTGCCACCAGCAGAGATTACGGGAACACTGAAGCTTTCTTT. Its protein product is CATSRDYGNTEAFF.

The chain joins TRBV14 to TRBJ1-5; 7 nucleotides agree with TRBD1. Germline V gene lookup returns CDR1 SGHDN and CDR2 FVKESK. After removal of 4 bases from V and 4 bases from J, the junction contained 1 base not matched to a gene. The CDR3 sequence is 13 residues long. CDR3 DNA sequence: TGTGCCAGCAGCCTACAGGGGAATCAGCCCCAGCATTTT. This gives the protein CASSLQGNQPQHF. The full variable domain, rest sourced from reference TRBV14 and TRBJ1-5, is EAGVTQFPSHSVIEKGQTVTLRCDPISGHDNLYWYRRVMGKEIKFLLHFVKESKQDESGMPNNRFLAERTGGTYSTLKVQPAELEDSGVYFCASSLQGNQPQHFGDGTRLSIL.

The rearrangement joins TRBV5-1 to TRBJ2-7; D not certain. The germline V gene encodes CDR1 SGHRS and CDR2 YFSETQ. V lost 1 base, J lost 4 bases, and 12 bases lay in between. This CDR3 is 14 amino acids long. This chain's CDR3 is CASSLNGVGYEQYF. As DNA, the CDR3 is TGCGCCAGCAGCTTGAATGGGGTCGGATACGAGCAGTACTTC.

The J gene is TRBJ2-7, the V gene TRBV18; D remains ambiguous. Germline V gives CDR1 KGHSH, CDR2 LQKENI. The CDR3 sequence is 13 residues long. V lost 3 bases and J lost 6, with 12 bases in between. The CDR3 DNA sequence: TGTGCCAGCTCACCGGGTGCATCTTTCGAGCAGTACTTC. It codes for CASSPGASFEQYF.